The entry below describes one TCR beta chain. Its antigen has not been determined. No much larger clone exists at a distance of one base, and base qualities are not known. During colonoscopy, one to two pinch biopsies were obtained from the rectum for research. Ulcerative colitis patients had received no immunosuppressive medication before the diagnostic colonoscopy. Before DNA was isolated, the rectal biopsies underwent proteinase K digestion. The Wizard kit (Promega) was used to extract genomic DNA from both blood and intestinal samples. The sample comes from a study of pediatric ulcerative colitis (dated by TCRdb to between 2018 and 2021). At the level of the whole study: Of the ulcerative colitis patients, roughly seven had pancolitis and two had left-sided colitis, and histology in every patient was consistent with ulcerative colitis. The Pediatric Ulcerative Colitis Activity Index classified a couple of patients as having mild disease, several as having moderate disease and three as having acute severe colitis. From eight or nine newly diagnosed, treatment-naive pediatric ulcerative colitis patients and four non-IBD control children, paired blood and rectal samples were collected. Results the study describes overall, beyond this receptor: Two rectal CDR3 clonotypes were found in every ulcerative colitis patient but in no control. The healthy control group was small, with only a handful of individuals. Features of the rectal repertoire distinguished controls, mild-moderate colitis patients and acute severe colitis patients, and in acute severe colitis, rectal diversity was reduced because of clonal expansions. Because repertoires were derived from total lymphocyte DNA, patterns in rare subsets such as regulatory T cells may not have been reflected. T cells from blood may have been included in the rectal pinch biopsies, particularly in patients with overt colitis. Two patients' blood samples yielded substantially fewer templates for technical reasons and were excluded from blood-rectal overlap analysis. Clonal overlap between a subject's own blood and rectum was significantly greater in ulcerative colitis patients than in controls, which suggests more T cell trafficking to inflamed tissue.

Through the immunoSEQ TRB Survey service, multiplex V and J primers were used to amplify rearranged CDR3 beta regions from genomic DNA. Survey-level sequencing depth of up to 500,000 reads per sample was used to keep depth equal across samples. The libraries were purified and pooled, then sequenced using Illumina technology. The original methods were these. Productive clonality, sample overlap, pairwise scatters, CDR3 beta length, V/D/J gene usage and productiveness were assessed with immunoSEQ online tools. Calculated diversity was defined as the number of unique rearrangements divided by total templates times 100, and Shannon and Simpson indices were additionally computed. Principal component analysis was performed on Z-score normalized data with the R prcomp function and the ggbiplot package. Morisita's index was used to quantify blood-rectal clonal overlap within each subject. TCRdb took this table from immuneACCESS and kept in-frame rearrangements with V and J called. Such tables lack part of the clones; where checked against another copy, unresolved V genes explain under half of the gap, and the rest is unexplained. V and J calls and clone size are copied from that table; D and trimming were computed from the DNA. Here the sample has 35,000 or so clones; around 73% occur a single time. The top ten constitute 0.7% to 0.95% of the sample.

Sequences were obtained from gut tissue. This TCR came from a boy younger than 18 with moderate ulcerative colitis.

The CDR3 here reads CASSIAGQLNYGYTF. The sequenced DNA is TGTGCCAGTAGTATAGCAGGACAGTTGAACTATGGCTACACCTTC. The sequence is built from TRBV19 and TRBJ1-2; a tentative D call is TRBD1 (6 bases match). Trimming takes 1 base from V and 2 bases from J, and the germline ends sit 11 bases apart. Measured from the cysteine to the phenylalanine, the CDR3 is 15 residues long. The CDR3 DNA has 45 bases and is translated from base 1. The germline V gene encodes CDR1 LNHDA and CDR2 SQIVND (reference sequence).